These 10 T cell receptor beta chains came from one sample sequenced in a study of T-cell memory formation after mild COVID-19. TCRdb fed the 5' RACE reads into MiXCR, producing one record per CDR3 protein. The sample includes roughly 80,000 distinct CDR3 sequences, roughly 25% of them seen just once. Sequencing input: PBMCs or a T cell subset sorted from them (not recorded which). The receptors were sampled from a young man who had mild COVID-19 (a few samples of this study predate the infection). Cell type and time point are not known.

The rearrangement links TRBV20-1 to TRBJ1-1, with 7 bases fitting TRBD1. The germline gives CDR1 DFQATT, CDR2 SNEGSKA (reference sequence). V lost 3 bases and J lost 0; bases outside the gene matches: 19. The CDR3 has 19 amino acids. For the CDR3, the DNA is TGCAGTGCTAGGAGAGTACATGTTTCCACAGGGGTCTTGAACACTGAAGCTTTCTTT. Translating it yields CSARRVHVSTGVLNTEAFF.

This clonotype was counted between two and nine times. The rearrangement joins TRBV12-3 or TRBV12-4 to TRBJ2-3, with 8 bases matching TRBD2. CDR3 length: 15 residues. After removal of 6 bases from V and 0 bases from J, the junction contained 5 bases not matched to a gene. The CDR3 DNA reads TGTGCCAGCAGATATAGCGGGATAAGCACAGATACGCAGTATTTT. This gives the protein CASRYSGISTDTQYF.

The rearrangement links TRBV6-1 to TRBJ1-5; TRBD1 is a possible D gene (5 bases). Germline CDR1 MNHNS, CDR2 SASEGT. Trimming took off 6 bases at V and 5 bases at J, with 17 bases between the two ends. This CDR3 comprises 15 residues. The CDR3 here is CASRGAEDTDQPQHF. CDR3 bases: TGTGCCAGCAGAGGAGCGGAGGACACCGATCAGCCCCAGCATTTT.

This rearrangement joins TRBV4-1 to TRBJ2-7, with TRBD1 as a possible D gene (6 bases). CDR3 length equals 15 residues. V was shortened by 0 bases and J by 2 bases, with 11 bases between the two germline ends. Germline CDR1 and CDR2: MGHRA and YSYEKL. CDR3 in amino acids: CASSQDATGTYEQYF. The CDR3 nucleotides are TGCGCCAGCAGCCAAGATGCCACAGGGACCTACGAGCAGTACTTC.

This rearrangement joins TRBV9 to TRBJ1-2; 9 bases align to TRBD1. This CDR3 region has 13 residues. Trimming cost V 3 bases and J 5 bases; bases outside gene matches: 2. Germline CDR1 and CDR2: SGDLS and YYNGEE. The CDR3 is CASSGQGEYGYTF. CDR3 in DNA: TGTGCCAGCAGCGGACAGGGGGAATATGGCTACACCTTC.

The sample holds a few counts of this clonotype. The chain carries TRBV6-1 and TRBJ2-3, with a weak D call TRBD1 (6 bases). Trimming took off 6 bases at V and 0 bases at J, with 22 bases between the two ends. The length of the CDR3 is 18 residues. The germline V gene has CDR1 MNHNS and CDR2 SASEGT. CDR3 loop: CASRKDIGQGISTDTQYF. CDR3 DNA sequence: TGTGCCAGCAGGAAAGACATCGGGCAGGGGATCAGCACAGATACGCAGTATTTT.

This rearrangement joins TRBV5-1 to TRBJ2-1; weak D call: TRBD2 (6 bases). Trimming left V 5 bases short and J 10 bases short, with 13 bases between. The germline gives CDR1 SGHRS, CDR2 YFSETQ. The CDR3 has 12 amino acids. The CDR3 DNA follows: TGCGCCAGCAGTCTGGGGGGTTGGGAGCAGTTCTTC. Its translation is CASSLGGWEQFF.

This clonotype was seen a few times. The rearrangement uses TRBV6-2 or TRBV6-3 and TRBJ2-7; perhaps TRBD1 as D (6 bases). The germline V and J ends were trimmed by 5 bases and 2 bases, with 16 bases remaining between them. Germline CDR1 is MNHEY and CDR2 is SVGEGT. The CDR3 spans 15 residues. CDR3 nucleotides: TGTGCCAGCAGTGAGGGGGACGGGCGAGCCTACGAGCAGTACTTC. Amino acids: CASSEGDGRAYEQYF.

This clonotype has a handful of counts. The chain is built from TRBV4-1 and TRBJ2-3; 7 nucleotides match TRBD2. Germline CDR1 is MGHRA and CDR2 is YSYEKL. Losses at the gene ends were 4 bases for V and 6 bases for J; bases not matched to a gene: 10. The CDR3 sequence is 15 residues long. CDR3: CASSPHSGGIDTQYF. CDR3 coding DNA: TGCGCCAGCAGCCCTCACTCGGGGGGAATTGATACGCAGTATTTT.

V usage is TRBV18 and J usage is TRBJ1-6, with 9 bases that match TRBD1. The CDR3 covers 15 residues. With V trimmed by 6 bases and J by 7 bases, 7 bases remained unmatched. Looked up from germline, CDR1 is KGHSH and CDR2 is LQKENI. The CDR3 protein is CASSRTGERNSPLHF. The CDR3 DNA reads TGTGCCAGCTCCCGGACAGGGGAGAGGAATTCACCCCTCCACTTT.